There are many counts of the clone carrying this T cell receptor beta chain. These data are taken from a study of T-cell reconstitution after alpha-beta-depleted transplantation in children. The CDR3 extends over 17 amino acids. Germline CDR1 SGHDT, CDR2 YYEEEE. Trimming left V 1 base short and J 2 bases short, with 16 bases between. Unique molecular identifiers were incorporated into the prepared TCRbeta library. TCRdb processed the PCR reads anew with MiXCR; each CDR3 protein has one entry. The sample includes 70,000 to 95,000 distinct CDR3 sequences, 10% to 15% of them seen just once. This TCR came from a human donor who donated a stem cell graft to a child with inherited bone marrow failure. The gene calls are TRBV5-6 and TRBJ2-1; D is perhaps TRBD1 or TRBD2 (5 bases each). Material: PBMCs from the stem cell graft donor, obtained from the stem cell graft. CDR3 DNA sequence: TGTGCCAGCAGCTTGTCGAACAGCCCGGGGCCCTACAATGAGCAGTTCTTC. As protein: CASSLSNSPGPYNEQFF.